This T cell receptor beta chain was obtained from a study of blood T cell repertoires in COVID-19. The V gene's germline CDR1 is MNHEY and CDR2 SMNVEV (reference sequence). The CDR3 consists of 14 residues. J gave up 3 bases and V 6 bases, and 6 bases lay outside the gene matches. In the source study's methods: Amplification of reference gene primers provided the estimated nucleated cell counts. The repertoire was sequenced with immunoSEQ multiplex PCR; TCRdb's copy has only in-frame clones and lacks some. V, J and clone size are those of that table, while D and trimming were read from the DNA. There are approximately 35,000 clones in the sample; over 90% occur only once, and roughly 13% lies in the top ten.

The receptor's source is a human donor in a cohort sampled during active COVID-19. This chain links TRBV27 with TRBJ1-1, with 8 bases identical to TRBD1. Sequencing used peripheral blood. The CDR3, as DNA: TGTGCCAGCAGGACCGGACAGGGATACACTGAAGCTTTCTTT. This encodes CASRTGQGYTEAFF.